These 3 T cell receptor beta chains were sequenced from one sample in a study of cytomegalovirus exposure and HLA in healthy donors. The primer mix had 60 Vbeta and 13 Jbeta primers. Profiled with immunoSEQ multiplex PCR; TCRdb holds only in-frame clones, not every one. The sample lists 150,000 to 200,000 clones, roughly 80% seen once, with 3% to 3.5% in the top ten. Specimen: PBMCs. The source of these receptors is a male donor in good health and CMV-seronegative.

V gene TRBV6-6 combines with J gene TRBJ1-4; no clear D gene. V was clipped by 10 bases and J by 7 bases, with 16 bases between them. This CDR3 is 13 amino acids long. Germline V CDR1 and CDR2: MNHNY, SVGAGI (reference sequence). The DNA for the CDR3 is TGTGCCACCCACGGGTTTGAAGGTGAAAAACTGTTTTTT. Translated, it gives CATHGFEGEKLFF.

This chain uses TRBV28 with TRBJ1-1, with TRBD1 as a possible D gene (5 bases). CDR3 length: 14 amino acids. Per the germline V gene, CDR1 is MDHEN and CDR2 is SYDVKM. Trimming shortened V by 6 bases and J by 3 bases, and 14 bases separated the two germline ends. The CDR3 sequence: CASSFGGRYTEAFF. DNA of the CDR3: TGTGCCAGCAGCTTCGGGGGGAGGTACACTGAAGCTTTCTTT.

The chain combines TRBV7-9 with TRBJ2-1; TRBD2 matches 7 bases. Trimming cost V 1 base and J 7 bases; bases outside gene matches: 13. Germline-derived CDR1 and CDR2 are SEHNR and FQNEAQ (reference sequence). The CDR3 sequence is 17 residues long. Here the CDR3 DNA reads TGTGCCAGCAGCTTAGGGCTCGGCCGGGGAGCGGGGAATGAGCAGTTCTTC. Translation: CASSLGLGRGAGNEQFF.